Listed below are T cell receptor beta chains from one sample, sequenced in a study of post-analysis software for immune sequencing data. TCRdb fed the PCR reads into MiXCR, producing one record per CDR3 protein. The table records more than 450,000 distinct CDR3 sequences, approximately 31% of them present only once. Sequencing was carried out using blood. All receptors come from a girl aged 2-17 years with multiple sclerosis. Both conserved end residues are trimmed from each CDR3. Clone size appears in some rows only: once, few, many, or a class for an expanded clone.

v_gene | abundance | CDR3aa
TRBV3-1 | - | ASSQATSGGSVAKNIQY
TRBV20-1 | many | SARQTGSYEQY
TRBV20-1 | - | SAKRLLYEQY
TRBV24-1 | - | ATSGTSGPQETQY
TRBV7-9 | few | ASSIGTGSYNEQF
TRBV6-5 | - | ASTGAGLTRYT
TRBV5-1 | few | ASSFQGETDTQY
TRBV24-1 | few | ATSETTEYNEQF
TRBV6-2/TRBV6-3 | few | ATTQGWGYGYT
TRBV29-1 | few | SAFWVTGELF
TRBV12-3/TRBV12-4 | - | ASSLDDSNTDTQY
TRBV7-9 | few | ASSPGRRETQY
TRBV4-2 | few | ASSRAGLDPGTQY
TRBV29-1 | - | SGGRDQETQY
TRBV10-3 | - | AISESDTDTQY
TRBV29-1 | - | SVEIPGTRLYNEQF
TRBV6-1 | few | ASSGPSTDTQY
TRBV10-3 | - | AISESPGKGTDTQY
TRBV5-1 | - | ASSSTSGGASEQF
TRBV5-1 | - | ASSAGRVDEQY
TRBV6-5 | - | ASNDPTGGYT
TRBV4-1 | few | ASSHPGLGYGYT
TRBV11-2 | few | ASSLEEQTVSTDTQY
TRBV7-9 | once | ASSFLRTAHTDTQY
TRBV12-3/TRBV12-4 | few | ASTPTGVDGYT
TRBV29-1 | - | SVEGWWGRETQY
TRBV10-3 | few | AIRDFTGELF